This TCR beta chain was retrieved from a study of shared clonotypes between healthy human individuals. Study-level results: Between several donors, naive CD4 clonotypes were shared at a level of around 5.1%.

A remark on this clone: What it binds is not known.

The CDR3 contains 16 residues. In germline, CDR1 is SGHTA, CDR2 FQGNSA. V lost 1 base and J 0 bases, leaving 13 bases between the germline ends. Genomic DNA of every subset was divided equally among multiple immunoSEQ plates. Only in-frame clones appear in the TCRdb table, and some are missing; sequencing was by immunoSEQ multiplex PCR. The sample has around 2.3 million clones, roughly 95% seen once. Sequencing used naive CD4+ T cells sorted from blood. Specified subset: CD45RA+ positively selected. The sequence came from a man between 18 and 29 years old in good health. V gene TRBV7-2 combines with J gene TRBJ2-7; no reliable D call. The CDR3 region is CASSLVGQVPSYEQYF. In nucleotides, the CDR3 is TGTGCCAGCAGCTTAGTTGGGCAGGTTCCCTCCTACGAGCAGTACTTC.